This T cell receptor beta chain was recovered during a study of cytomegalovirus exposure and HLA in healthy donors (dated 2017 in TCRdb). Broadly, across the study: According to an earlier analysis of 550 to 750 of the donors, some 180 million T cells yielded 117 million unique TCR beta sequences and approximately 280 Gb of sequence data. Roughly five DR-DQ haplotypes were handled as single units for association and clustering, since linkage in the cohort was strong. Among around 400 genotyped donors of the cohort, an average of roughly 230,000 unique TCR beta nucleotide sequences was sequenced per donor, of which 15% to 20% were non-productive. In a later genetic analysis, genome-wide SNP genotypes for about three fifths of the roughly 670 donors were used, and that subset was treated as a discovery cohort. All discovery cohort repertoires had been generated on a single sequencing platform. Of the approximately 400 genotyped donors, 70% to 90% were placed in the genetic ancestry cluster associated with self-reported Caucasian donors. The T cell repertoires of several hundred subjects were profiled by immunosequencing and related to cytomegalovirus serostatus. The later analysis used no new phenotypic data to find candidate immune exposures, relying instead on TCR beta sequences and their occurrence across donors. Donor age, sex, ethnicity and CMV serostatus were compiled together with the repertoire data. A later analysis re-analyzed previously published TCR beta repertoires from several hundred donors and added high-resolution HLA genotyping to study TCR occurrence patterns. To predict cytomegalovirus infection status, the study combined high-throughput TCR immunosequencing, statistical association of individual TCRs with disease status, and machine learning. An early release covering over 500 HLA-typed donors comprised 300 to 350 gigabases of sequencing data and tens of millions of unique TCR sequences. The study aimed to test whether cataloging public T cell receptors could reveal signatures of past pathogen exposure. The number of typed donors differed by locus: about 629-630 for A, B, C, DRB1 and DQB1; 500 to 550 for DQA1; over 600 for DPA1; and about 450 for DPB1. An earlier analysis of 500 to 650 of the donors applied high-throughput TCR beta sequencing to assess whether each TCR beta V gene segment acted as functional or pseudogenic. In addition to the first cohort of about 650 subjects, a separate validation cohort of 120 different subjects was used. Both class I and class II loci were covered by HLA typing, at four-digit resolution.

A note on this clone: Its antigen target is currently unknown. No base qualities exist here, and no much larger clone lies one base off it.

The cohort comprised around 700 healthy bone marrow donors. At the time of sampling, every cohort member was nominally healthy, though immune exposures that went unrecorded were likely present. The donor was CMV seronegative and was included in the group of several hundred seronegative cohort members. Every donor gave a peripheral blood sample, and the peripheral blood mononuclear cells from that sample were used for TCR beta sequencing. Genomic DNA extraction from the blood cell samples was performed with the Qiagen DNeasy Blood Extraction Kit. The full study reports these points: A further reported finding was that TCR beta sequences accurately predicted the HLA-A and HLA-B alleles for most subjects in the first cohort. Only TCR beta chains were sequenced in this cohort, and the absence of alpha or paired-chain data limited detectable features. In a later genetic analysis, fewer N-insertions in productive TCRs were reported among donors in an Asian-associated ancestry cluster than the 666-donor mean. Most TCR sequences were observed very rarely across donors, whereas some public TCRs were present in many individuals. The authors suggested that the approach could potentially be generalized to other disease states and immunological phenotypes. Linkage disequilibrium might explain the correlated functional status among segregating V segments, but an unknown experimental factor could not be ruled out. CMV serostatus was the only immune exposure information available for the cohort. The classifier was reported to diagnose cytomegalovirus status with high specificity and sensitivity in both the original and validation cohorts. Sequencing depth was assumed to be roughly uniform across donors in the presence/absence analyses, though that assumption may not hold. A later analysis reported that several top co-occurrence clusters appeared linked to parvovirus B19, influenza, CMV and Epstein-Barr virus. In a later analysis, HLA-associated TCR beta chains were found to be more clonally expanded and to have lower generation probabilities than equally common non-associated chains. A few of the identified cytomegalovirus-associated TCR beta chains were confirmed in vitro to be specific for cytomegalovirus antigens. Broadly in line with IMGT annotations, most TCR beta V segments showed up in productive rearrangements about 90% or about 30% of the time in an earlier analysis of roughly 590 of the donors. Because HLA typing was unavailable for some donors at each locus, only the typed subset was used in association tests. A later analysis found that TCR association rates varied across HLA loci, with DRB1 alleles showing the most associated TCRs and HLA-C alleles the fewest. Some IMGT-functional V segments, including TRBV6-2 and TRBV6-3, could not be distinguished by the 87-base-pair reads and were therefore excluded. The sequencing pipeline was judged likely to have produced a cluster of highly shared sequence variants as a technical artifact. In a later genetic analysis, a missense DCLRE1C variant was associated with V-gene and J-gene trimming of TCR beta chains, and the association was replicated in an independent cohort. Most CMV-associated TCR beta chains appeared to be HLA-restricted in a later analysis, and the HLA associations seemed to be driven largely by CMV exposure. When HLA alleles, especially DR and DQ, strongly co-occurred, attributing TCR associations to individual alleles was difficult. In the study, some 160 TCR beta chains were listed as associated with cytomegalovirus. Specific HLA alleles were associated with about 17,000 TCR beta sequences at a false discovery rate of 0.05 in a later analysis. The earlier analysis of fewer than 750 of the donors excluded roughly 17 rarely observed V segments, including chromosome 9 orphons, because counts were too low.

Germline trimming: 4 bases from V, 7 bases from J; junction bases outside gene matches: 16. Taken from cysteine to phenylalanine, the CDR3 has 17 residues. The CDR3 DNA has 51 bases and is translated from base 1. The germline V gene (reference sequence) gives CDR1 as SGHKS and CDR2 as YYEKEE. Libraries were prepared through the immunoSEQ multiplex PCR assay. For the multiplex PCR, a mixture combining 60 forward primers for TCR Vbeta segments and 13 reverse primers for TCR Jbeta segments was used. The CDR3 region of rearranged TCR beta genes was amplified from genomic DNA with a multiplex PCR assay. On the Illumina HiSeq System, the amplified TCR beta libraries were sequenced as 87-base-pair reads. The original methods were these. In a later analysis, tens of millions of unique TCR beta chains were counted across the approximately 640 repertoires, and some 10 million of these chains were shared by at least two donors. A nearest-neighbor algorithm error-corrected the raw reads and collapsed the reads into unique sequences, merging closely related sequences to remove PCR and sequencing errors. V, D and J gene segments were assigned by aligning CDR3 sequences to IMGT reference sequences. For a sequence to be retained, at least a six-nucleotide match to both a V gene segment and a J gene segment was required. Rearrangements were called productive when the CDR3 lacked stop codons and stayed in frame with V and J; all others were non-productive. Following IMGT convention, CDR3 was defined as the stretch from the second conserved V-encoded cysteine up to the conserved J-encoded phenylalanine. Sequences without an unambiguous match to a single V gene segment were excluded from the earlier analysis of about 600 of the donors. In an earlier analysis of 587 of the donors, V segments were called functional above 56.7% productive rearrangements and were called segregating when the between-donor standard deviation exceeded 5%. A statistical classification framework was built for diagnosing cytomegalovirus status from the catalog of TCR beta chain sequences. In a later analysis, TCR nucleotide sequences were compared against IMGT/GENE-DB human TR gene sequences so that V and J genes could be assigned. In a later analysis, CDR3 sequences and most-parsimonious VDJ recombination scenarios were assigned using the TCRdist pipeline. In a later analysis, every TCR beta chain was defined by the combination of its CDR3 amino acid sequence and its V-gene family, and reads without a unique V-gene family were dropped. As a way to deal with suspected cross-contamination and a sequencing artifact, a later analysis dropped 640 or so nucleotide sequences that were highly shared and had low generation probability. A later analysis calculated a clonal expansion index for each public chain from normalized within-repertoire ranks of inferred template counts. In a later analysis, generation probabilities were computed using a VDJ recombination model fitted to out-of-frame rearrangements, and the results were checked against IGoR. A later analysis scored TCR-TCR, TCR-HLA and TCR-CMV co-occurrence with hypergeometric tests, applying a repertoire-size bias correction to TCR pairs. False discovery rates were estimated in a later analysis by permuting HLA or CMV assignments 20 times. In a later analysis, co-occurring TCRs were grouped using DBSCAN, with TCRdist sequence similarity added in when clustering inside HLA-allele-positive subsets. Co-occurrence clustering excluded repertoires with fewer than 30,000 or more than 120,000 public chains, plus five with anomalous nucleotide sharing. TCRdb stores this immuneACCESS table with in-frame sequences only. Part of the clones is absent; in the studies checked, under half of the shortfall reflects unresolved V genes, and no reason is known for the rest. V, J and clone size are taken as reported in that table, and D and trimming were inferred from the DNA itself. The sample table holds 80,000 to 95,000 clones, of which more than 80% were seen once. 1.5% to 2% of the sample belongs to the ten largest clones.

The chain was built from TRBV5-5 and TRBJ2-1; 8 central nucleotides agree with TRBD2. Sequencing was carried out using PBMCs. The sequence derives from a young woman in good health and CMV-seronegative. This receptor carries the CDR3 CASSRELFAGGYNEQFF. At the DNA level, the sequence is TGTGCCAGCAGCCGTGAGCTTTTTGCGGGAGGCTATAATGAGCAGTTCTTC.